Each of the 13 T cell receptor beta chains below was sequenced from the same sample in a study of regulatory T cells in long-lasting Graves disease (dated by TCRdb to about 2021). Reading the label with the study, this specimen's time point is: persistent/refractory GD, antithyroid drugs over 5 years with positive TRAb. RNA was extracted from PBMCs in TRIzol for both TCR sequencing and RNA sequencing. The receptor library was made with multiplex PCR. Sequencing instrument: Illumina HiSeq 4000. TCR beta libraries were built with iRepertoire HTBI primers and Arm-PCR amplification of CDR3 regions. The raw public reads went through TCRdb reprocessing: fastp at Q25, MiXCR clone calling, in-frame beta chains kept. Under each unique CDR3 protein, matching rows form one entry showing the most common genes and DNA. The sample table records 400,000 to 500,000 distinct CDR3 sequences; roughly 21% of these occur just once. About 13% of the sample goes to the ten largest clones.

This material consisted of peripheral blood mononuclear cells (PBMCs), taken when the disease was refractory, from a patient treated with antithyroid drugs. Receptors were obtained from a female donor with Graves disease.

This clonotype appeared many times. The chain combines TRBV6-5 with TRBJ2-7, with TRBD1 matching over 9 bases. The CDR3 is 16 amino acids. Unmatched junction bases numbered 10, after V lost 2 bases and J lost 5 bases. Germline-derived CDR1 and CDR2 are MNHEY and SVGAGI. The DNA for the CDR3 is TGTGCCAGCAGTTACCAGAGGACAGGGGTAAGGGACGAGCAGTACTTC. Translating it yields CASSYQRTGVRDEQYF.

The V and J genes are TRBV19 and TRBJ1-1, with D perhaps TRBD1 (6 bases). Germline V lookup: CDR1 LNHDA, CDR2 SQIVND (reference sequence). The V and J ends lost 7 bases and 4 bases respectively, with 19 bases between them. The CDR3 totals 15 residues. The CDR3 sequence: CASNSLGRGFTEAFF. The CDR3 DNA reads TGTGCCAGTAATTCCCTGGGTAGGGGGTTCACTGAAGCTTTCTTT. The full variable domain, with the rest looked up from reference TRBV19 and TRBJ1-1, is DGGITQSPKYLFRKEGQNVTLSCEQNLNHDAMYWYRQDPGQGLRLIYYSQIVNDFQKGDIAEGYSVSREKKESFPLTVTSAQKNPTAFYLCASNSLGRGFTEAFFGQGTRLTVV.

The J gene is TRBJ1-2, the V gene TRBV19; no clear D gene. This CDR3 comprises 15 residues. Trimming cost V 5 bases and J 3 bases, with 16 bases left between them. Germline lookup yields CDR1 LNHDA and CDR2 SQIVND (reference sequence). This CDR3 reads CASSPRGGTYYGYTF. CDR3 bases: TGTGCCAGTAGTCCCCGCGGAGGAACATACTATGGCTACACCTTC.

This clonotype was observed at least ten times. The genes are TRBV5-5 and TRBJ2-4, with D unresolved. The V gene's germline CDR1 is SGHKS and CDR2 YYEKEE (reference sequence). The CDR3 is made up of 14 amino acids. V lost 0 bases, J lost 1 base, and 5 bases lay in between. This CDR3 is CASSLVEAKNIQYF. The CDR3 nucleotides read TGTGCCAGCAGCTTGGTTGAGGCCAAAAACATTCAGTACTTC.

V and J are TRBV20-1 and TRBJ1-1; maybe TRBD1 (5 bases). Germline CDR1 is DFQATT and CDR2 is SNEGSKA (reference sequence). The CDR3 runs to 16 residues. The V and J ends lost 1 base and 1 base respectively, with 16 bases between them. CDR3 loop: CSARVEGTSRNTEAFF. The DNA for the CDR3 is TGCAGTGCTAGAGTCGAAGGGACCAGTAGGAACACTGAAGCTTTCTTT.

This clonotype was seen many times. The chain recombines TRBV20-1 with TRBJ1-2; D not certain. Germline CDR1 and CDR2: DFQATT and SNEGSKA (reference sequence). Trimming removed 8 bases at V and 0 bases at J, with 10 bases between. The CDR3 covers 12 residues. This CDR3 is CSYQHTNYGYTF. CDR3 bases: TGCAGTTACCAGCATACTAACTATGGCTACACCTTC.

This clonotype was found many times. CDR3 sequence (DNA): TGTGCCAGCAGTTTTACAGGGATCCGGGGCTACACCTTC. This encodes CASSFTGIRGYTF. The chain recombines TRBV28 with TRBJ1-2; weak D call: TRBD1 (6 bases). Germline-derived CDR1 and CDR2 are MDHEN and SYDVKM. Trimming removed 3 bases from V and 8 bases from J, with 13 bases in between. CDR3 length: 13 amino acids.

The CDR3 DNA is TGTGCCAGCAGCCAAGGGTTCGGGAATAGGGTTGAGCAGTTCTTC. This encodes CASSQGFGNRVEQFF. This chain connects TRBV3-1 to TRBJ2-1, with D possibly matching TRBD2 (5 bases). Trimming cost V 1 base and J 9 bases, with 16 bases left between them. Germline loops: CDR1 LGHDT, CDR2 YNNKEL (reference sequence). CDR3 length: 15 amino acids.

This clonotype occurred a few times. The chain joins TRBV4-1 to TRBJ2-1; 11 bases fit TRBD1. The CDR3 has 13 residues. Germline V gene sequence: CDR1 MGHRA, CDR2 YSYEKL. With 4 bases clipped from V and 7 bases from J, the junction kept 0 bases outside the gene matches. CDR3 DNA: TGCGCCAGCAGCCGGGACAGGGGGAATGAGCAGTTCTTC. Its protein is CASSRDRGNEQFF.

This chain connects TRBV9 to TRBJ1-2; tentative D call: TRBD1 (5 bases). Trimming shortened V by 3 bases and J by 5 bases, and 8 bases separated the two germline ends. Germline V gene data show CDR1 as SGDLS and CDR2 as YYNGEE. The CDR3 sequence is 12 residues long. The DNA for the CDR3 is TGTGCCAGCAGCGGGGGACGGTATGGCTACACCTTC. It specifies CASSGGRYGYTF.

With regard to this clonotype: The junction shows a germline mismatch at one end, possibly a read error. The chain links TRBV28 to TRBJ2-2, with D possibly being TRBD2 (5 bases). The CDR3 has 12 amino acids. In germline, CDR1 is MDHEN, CDR2 SYDVKM. The CDR3 sequence is CVSSRSTGELFF. DNA for the CDR3: TGTGTCAGCAGTCGAAGCACCGGGGAGTTGTTTTTT.

This clonotype was recorded many times. The chain has TRBV6-1 and TRBJ2-7; 9 bases map to TRBD1. The length of the CDR3 is 14 residues. CDR1 is MNHNS and CDR2 is SASEGT in the germline V gene. V gave up 4 bases and J gave up 2 bases; unmatched junction bases: 3. CDR3 amino acids: CASSVDRGAYEQYF. The CDR3 DNA is TGTGCCAGCAGTGTGGACAGGGGAGCCTACGAGCAGTACTTC.

V gene TRBV6-6 combines with J gene TRBJ2-3; 9 positions match TRBD2. CDR1 MNHNY and CDR2 SVGAGI come from the germline V gene (reference sequence). The CDR3 covers 16 residues. Unmatched junction bases numbered 2, after V lost 0 bases and J lost 1 base. CDR3 DNA sequence: TGTGCCAGCAGTTACTCGTCTAGCGGGGGCACAGATACGCAGTATTTT. It codes for CASSYSSSGGTDTQYF.